This TCR beta chain is drawn from a study of vaccination effects on CD4 cells after COVID-19. Study at large: The two convalescent patients provided samples 16 days and one week before vaccination. Study-wide results and caveats: Clones of infection and vaccine origin contracted markedly late after vaccination. In convalescent patients, vaccine-induced clones largely differed from infection-induced clones.

Isolation of CD4+ T cells took place after about nine days of culture. The person had a PCR-confirmed SARS-CoV-2 infection during March to December 2020. Of note for this clone: Its cognate antigen is unknown.

The CDR3 runs to 14 residues. The V segment lost 1 base and the J segment 2 bases; nucleotides outside the gene matches: 1. Germline V gene lookup returns CDR1 SGHTA and CDR2 FQGNSA. The data were produced by immunoSEQ multiplex PCR, yet TCRdb's version contains in-frame clones alone and is incomplete. Of about 64,000 clones in the sample, 70% to 85% were seen once. J is TRBJ1-2 and V is TRBV7-2; 7 bases are a match to TRBD1. The receptor comes from a human donor who had a prior SARS-CoV-2 infection. The specimen was CD4+ T cells from PBMCs cultured without peptide, collected before COVID-19 vaccination. The CDR3 DNA reads TGTGCCAGCAGCTTAGGGGGACAGAACTATGGCTACACCTTC. This translates into CASSLGGQNYGYTF.